This TCR beta chain derives from a study of blood T cell repertoires in COVID-19. The wider study: Sites in the United States, Italy and Spain provided acute and convalescent COVID-19 samples.

Germline values: CDR1 MNHEY, CDR2 SVGAGI. J lost 2 bases, V lost 2 bases, and 3 bases had no gene match. The CDR3 length is 15 residues. In the authors' methods: Nucleated cell counts were estimated from reference gene primer amplification. TCRdb's copy holds only in-frame clones and misses some; the assay was immunoSEQ multiplex PCR. V and J calls and clone size are as listed in that table; D and trimming were resolved from the DNA. The sample records hundreds of thousands of clones, 82% being singletons. Source material: peripheral blood. The TCR originated in a woman aged 65 to 85 with acute or convalescent COVID-19. This chain joins TRBV6-5 and TRBJ1-5; 7 bases fit TRBD1. The CDR3 sequence: CASSYKGGGNQPQHF. The CDR3 coding sequence is TGTGCCAGCAGTTACAAAGGGGGCGGCAATCAGCCCCAGCATTTT.